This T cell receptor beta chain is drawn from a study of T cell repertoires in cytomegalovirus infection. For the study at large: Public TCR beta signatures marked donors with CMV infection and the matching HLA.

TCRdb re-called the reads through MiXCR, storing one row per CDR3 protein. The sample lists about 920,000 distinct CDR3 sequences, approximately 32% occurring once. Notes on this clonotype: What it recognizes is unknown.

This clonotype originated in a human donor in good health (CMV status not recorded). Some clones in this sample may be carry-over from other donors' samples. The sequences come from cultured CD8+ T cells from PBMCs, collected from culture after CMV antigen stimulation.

The CDR3 loop reads CASSTSDRGNTEAFF. Here the CDR3 DNA reads TGTGCCAGCAGCACCTCGGACAGGGGGAACACTGAAGCTTTCTTT. The V and J genes are TRBV7-9 and TRBJ1-1, with 9 bases that match TRBD1. There are 15 residues in the CDR3. CDR1 is SEHNR, CDR2 FQNEAQ, per germline (reference sequence). Trimming at V came to 5 bases and at J to 1 base, leaving 5 bases not matched to a gene. Drawing the rest from reference TRBV7-9 and TRBJ1-1, the complete variable domain is DTGVSQNPRHKITKRGQNVTFRCDPISEHNRLYWYRQTLGQGPEFLTYFQNEAQLEKSRLLSDRFSAERPKGSFSTLEIQRTEQGDSAMYLCASSTSDRGNTEAFFGQGTRLTVV.